This T cell receptor beta chain was recorded in a study of regulatory T cells in long-lasting Graves disease. Notes on the study in general: Examination was confined to peripheral blood, excluding thyroid tissue.

This CDR3 is built from 15 residues. The V end lost 8 bases, the J end lost 4 bases, and 24 bases lay between the germline ends. Germline CDR1 is SQVTM and CDR2 is ANQGSEA. This clonotype has a count of ten or more. Its antigen is undetermined. The time point was: newly diagnosed GD, antithyroid drugs for less than 3 months. RNA extracted from PBMCs served as the sequencing template. The patients included were those that came from an endocrinology department in Xi'an, China. Arm-PCR with iRepertoire HTBI primers amplified the CDR3 regions for these TCR beta libraries. Each CDR3 protein is one row after TCRdb ran MiXCR on the multiplex PCR reads. The sample shows a few hundred thousand distinct CDR3 sequences, around a fifth of them seen only once. The sample was also linked to a second study, of T cells in Graves' hyperthyroidism and ophthalmopathy. This second report adds: Uncontrolled infection, other autoimmune disease, pregnancy or lactation disqualified patients from enrolment.

The V gene is TRBV29-1, the J gene TRBJ2-7; D might be TRBD1 or TRBD2, each matching 5 bases. Sequenced here: peripheral blood mononuclear cells (PBMCs), sampled at new diagnosis, from a patient treated with antithyroid drugs. The TCR comes from a woman under 40 with Graves disease. DNA for the CDR3: TGCAGCCGTGGTGTCTTGGGACCCCCCTATTACGAGCAGTACTTC. Its protein product is CSRGVLGPPYYEQYF.